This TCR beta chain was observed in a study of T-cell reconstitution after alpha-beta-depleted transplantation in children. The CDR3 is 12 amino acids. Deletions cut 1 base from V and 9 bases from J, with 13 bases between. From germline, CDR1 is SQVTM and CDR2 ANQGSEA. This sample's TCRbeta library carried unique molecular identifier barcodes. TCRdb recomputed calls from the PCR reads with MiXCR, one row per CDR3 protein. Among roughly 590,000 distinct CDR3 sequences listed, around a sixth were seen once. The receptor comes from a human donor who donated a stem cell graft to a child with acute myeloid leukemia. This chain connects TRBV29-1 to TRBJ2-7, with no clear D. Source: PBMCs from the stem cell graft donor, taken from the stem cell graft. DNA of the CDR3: TGCAGCGTTGAAGTGTCCCTCCTTGGGCAGTACTTC. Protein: CSVEVSLLGQYF.